This T cell receptor beta chain was documented in a study of T-cell reconstitution after alpha-beta-depleted transplantation in children. Findings and limits, study-wide: The origin of high day-60 TCRbeta diversity in some patients lay in surviving recipient T cells and thymic progenitors. About two months after transplant, alpha-beta T cells reportedly came from several hundred expanded graft clones.

Germline CDR1 SQVTM, CDR2 ANQGSEA. This CDR3 is built from 11 residues. Between the trimmed V and J ends, which lost 4 bases and 3 bases, there was a span of 6 bases. For this clonotype: Its cognate antigen is unknown.

Unique molecular identifiers were incorporated into the prepared TCRbeta library. TCRdb reprocessed the PCR reads via MiXCR and lists one record per CDR3 protein. The sample lists some 550,000 distinct CDR3 sequences, roughly 23% occurring once. The material sequenced was PBMCs, mostly from graft donor cells, taken 360 days after TCRalphabeta/CD19-depleted stem cell transplant. This TCR was recovered from a boy in the first two years of life who had a stem cell transplant for acute myeloid leukemia, so the T cells may come from the graft donor. The chain couples TRBV29-1 to TRBJ1-1, with no clear D. The CDR3 reads CSVGGYTEAFF. The CDR3 region has the DNA TGCAGCGTTGGGGGTTACACTGAAGCTTTCTTT.